The 5 T cell receptor beta chains below were found in one sample sequenced in a study of PD-L1 blockade in urothelial cancer. The assay was immunoSEQ multiplex PCR, and TCRdb's table has in-frame clones only and misses some. The table records 55,000 to 75,000 clones, 81% of them present only once. Time point: pretreatment peripheral blood. Sequencing was performed on PBMCs, taken around atezolizumab (anti-PD-L1) treatment. These receptors all stem from a man between 65 and 85 years old with urothelial cancer.

The V gene is TRBV30, the J gene TRBJ2-3; TRBD1 matches at 7 bases. V was clipped by 2 bases and J by 3 bases; unmatched bases: 14. This CDR3 is built from 17 residues. In germline, CDR1 is GTSNPN, CDR2 SVGIG (reference sequence). This CDR3 is CAWSPPRDSLRTDTQYF. The CDR3 DNA follows: TGTGCCTGGAGTCCACCCCGGGACAGCCTCCGGACAGATACGCAGTATTTT.

Remarks on this clone: Other nucleotide sequences from this sample produce the same CDR3. The chain is built from TRBV2 and TRBJ2-2; weak D call: TRBD1 (6 bases). Trimming took 7 bases from V and 2 from J, leaving 14 bases between them. The CDR3 extends over 15 amino acids. Germline V gene lookup returns CDR1 SNHLY and CDR2 FYNNEI. CDR3 nucleotide sequence: TGTGCCAGCAACTTACAGGGCGTTAACACCGGGGAGCTGTTTTTT. It yields the protein CASNLQGVNTGELFF. Drawing the rest from reference TRBV2 and TRBJ2-2, the complete variable domain is EPEVTQTPSHQVTQMGQEVILRCVPISNHLYFYWYRQILGQKVEFLVSFYNNEISEKSEIFDDQFSVERPDGSNFTLKIRSTKLEDSAMYFCASNLQGVNTGELFFGEGSRLTVL.

The rearrangement joins TRBV6-5 to TRBJ2-7; possibly TRBD1 for D (6 bases). With 4 bases removed from V and 7 bases from J, the gap between germline ends came to 14 bases. Germline assignment: CDR1 MNHEY and CDR2 SVGAGI. The CDR3 has 13 residues. The CDR3 region is CASSSAGVREQYF. CDR3 DNA sequence: TGTGCCAGCAGTTCGGCAGGGGTCAGGGAGCAGTACTTC.

This clone was seen only a few times. The V gene is TRBV30, the J gene TRBJ1-1; 10 bases match TRBD1. V shed 3 bases, J shed 5 bases, and the junction held 0 bases outside the gene matches. CDR3 length equals 12 residues. Germline CDR1 reads GTSNPN; CDR2 reads SVGIG (reference sequence). The CDR3 region is CAWRGQGTEAFF. CDR3 DNA sequence: TGTGCCTGGAGGGGACAGGGGACTGAAGCTTTCTTT.

This clone was counted a few times. V gene TRBV25-1 combines with J gene TRBJ2-2; possible D gene TRBD1, 5 bases. Trimming left V 4 bases short and J 7 bases short, with 13 bases between. Germline V gene lookup returns CDR1 MGHDK and CDR2 SYGVNS. The CDR3 runs 14 residues. The CDR3 nucleotides are TGTGCCAGCAGTGGGGGCCACCAACTCGGGGAGCTGTTTTTT. It translates to CASSGGHQLGELFF.